The 23 T cell receptor beta chains below were found in one sample sequenced in a study of tissue T cells after allogeneic stem cell transplantation. The method was immunoSEQ multiplex PCR; TCRdb's version includes in-frame clones alone and lacks a portion of them. The data show thousands of clones, with 35% to 50% seen just once and 24% held by the top ten. Time point denoted: mouse harvest day 14 after allogeneic transplant. Tail vein injection delivered 10^7 T-cell-depleted bone marrow cells and 10^6 splenic CD5+ T cells. Source material: gut tissue. These receptors were collected from a female BALB/c mouse given C57BL/6 T cells with graft-versus-host disease after an allogeneic hematopoietic cell transplant.

A remark on this clone: The genes and germline here are from mouse. The read gets to within 1 residue of the CDR3 end, and the germline J gene fills in the rest. The chain uses TRBV5 and TRBJ2-5; D tentatively fits TRBD1 or TRBD2 (6 bases each). V was trimmed by 0 bases and J by 7 bases, leaving 11 bases between them. The CDR3 has 14 amino acids. CDR1 is LGHNA and CDR2 is YNLKQL in the germline V gene (reference sequence). The sequenced CDR3 bases are TGTGCCAGCAGCCAAGACGGGGGCGGGAACACCCAGTAC. It yields the protein CASSQDGGGNTQY. From start to end, the CDR3 is CASSQDGGGNTQYF.

With respect to this clone: The listed genes are named as in mouse. Read coverage stops 1 residue before the CDR3 terminus; the germline J gene supplies the remainder. The chain carries TRBV15 and TRBJ1-4; TRBD1 matches at 7 bases. This CDR3 has 16 amino acids. The J segment lost 0 bases and the V segment lost 5 bases, leaving 6 bases of the junction unmatched. The germline V gene has CDR1 SGHND and CDR2 FRSKSL. The CDR3 here is CASSTGQSISNERLFF. CDR3 DNA, as far as it was read: TGTGCCAGCAGTACGGGACAGTCAATTTCCAACGAAAGATTATTT.

Remarks on this clone: Gene names denote mouse genes. The read ends 1 residue before the CDR3 terminus; that terminus is restored from the germline J gene. The chain recombines TRBV23 with TRBJ1-4; the DNA was not compared with TRBD1, the D call given in the table. The V gene's germline CDR1 is KGHTA and CDR2 FQNQQP. The CDR3 consists of 14 residues. The CDR3 here is CSSSNKISNERLFF. The sequenced CDR3 bases are TGCTCCAGCAGCAACAAAATTTCCAACGAAAGATTATTT.

This clone was seen once. The genes and germline here are from mouse. The CDR3 is cut off 1 residue early in the read; its end comes from the germline J gene. The rearrangement links TRBV5 to TRBJ2-5, with D unclear. The CDR3 runs 13 residues. Trimming stripped 0 bases from V and 3 bases from J, with 4 bases between. Looked up from germline, CDR1 is LGHNA and CDR2 is YNLKQL (reference sequence). Partial CDR3 DNA: TGTGCCAGCAGCCAAGACAGACAAGACACCCAGTAC. Residues: CASSQDRQDTQY. The CDR3 in its entirety is CASSQDRQDTQYF.

As concerns this clone: Gene names are mouse gene names. The CDR3 extends 1 residue past the end of the read, so its final part is completed from the germline J gene. The V gene is TRBV15, the J gene TRBJ2-7; 11 bases fit TRBD2. V was clipped by 6 bases and J by 0 bases; unmatched bases: 4. This CDR3 comprises 15 residues. From germline, CDR1 is SGHND and CDR2 FRSKSL. The CDR3 here is CASSSTGGGSYEQYF. Partial CDR3 DNA: TGTGCCAGCAGCTCGACTGGGGGGGGCTCCTATGAACAGTAC.

Of note for this clone: Each gene name is a mouse one. The CDR3 end is not reached by the read, which stops 1 residue before it; the germline J gene fills it in. V usage is TRBV20 and J usage is TRBJ1-1; the D is unclear. The CDR3 covers 13 residues. Germline V gene sequence: CDR1 GFQATS, CDR2 STVNSAI. Trimming cost V 1 base and J 0 bases, with 6 bases left between them. Partial CDR3 DNA: TGTGGTGCTAGGGGGGCAGCAAACACAGAAGTCTTC. The encoded protein is CGARGAANTEVF. Given in full, the CDR3 is CGARGAANTEVFF.

This clone was counted only a few times. Genes and germline are mouse. The read terminates 1 residue before the CDR3 end, so the remaining end is supplied by the germline J gene. This rearrangement joins TRBV16 to TRBJ1-1; 7 bases agree with TRBD1. Germline-derived CDR1 and CDR2 are SGHSA and FRNQAP. The V and J ends lost 5 bases and 0 bases, in that order; junction bases with no gene match: 3. This CDR3 contains 14 residues. The sequenced part of the CDR3 DNA is TGTGCAAGCAGCGAAGGGACAGCAAACACAGAAGTCTTC. Translation: CASSEGTANTEVF. The complete CDR3 protein is CASSEGTANTEVFF.

This clone was counted only a few times. Gene names follow the mouse nomenclature. From the germline J gene comes the end of the CDR3, since the read stops 1 residue before it. This chain uses TRBV23 with TRBJ2-7; TRBD1 is the table's D call and was not checked against the DNA. The CDR3 is 15 amino acids. Germline assignment: CDR1 KGHTA and CDR2 FQNQQP. Partial CDR3 DNA: TGCTCCAGCAGTCAAGAGGGACAGAGCTCCTATGAACAGTAC. It translates to CSSSQEGQSSYEQY. The CDR3 in its entirety is CSSSQEGQSSYEQYF.

As concerns this clone: Gene names follow the mouse nomenclature. The read terminates 1 residue ahead of where the CDR3 ends, so the germline J gene completes it. The chain carries TRBV3 and TRBJ2-1, with TRBD1 as a possible D gene (6 bases). Germline CDR1 and CDR2: SNHLY and FYNGKV (reference sequence). This CDR3 contains 14 residues. The ends were cut back, 5 bases at V and 1 base at J, with 9 bases in the middle. CDR3 protein: CASSLGTNYAEQFF. CDR3 bases read: TGTGCCAGCAGCCTCGGGACAAACTATGCTGAGCAGTTC.

Comment on this clone: The germline and genes are mouse ones. The read ends 1 residue before the CDR3 terminus; that terminus is restored from the germline J gene. The rearrangement joins TRBV26 to TRBJ2-4, with D possibly TRBD1 on 5 matching bases. CDR3 length: 12 residues. With 5 bases removed from V and 4 bases from J, the gap between germline ends came to 7 bases. CDR1 is KGHPV, CDR2 FQNQEV, per germline (reference sequence). CDR3 bases read: TGTGCCAGCAGTTCCAGGGAAAACACCTTGTAC. This sequence encodes CASSSRENTLY. The entire CDR3 reads CASSSRENTLYF.

Concerning this clone: Each gene name is a mouse one. Sequencing ends 1 residue short of the CDR3 end; the germline J gene provides the rest. The chain links TRBV3 to TRBJ2-5, with 12 nucleotides matching TRBD2. The length of the CDR3 is 15 residues. With V trimmed by 5 bases and J by 5 bases, 5 bases remained unmatched. CDR1 is SNHLY and CDR2 is FYNGKV in the germline V gene (reference sequence). CDR3 region: CASSPGLGGIDTQYF. CDR3 bases read: TGTGCCAGCAGCCCCGGACTGGGGGGGATAGACACCCAGTAC. Full variable domain (missing parts from reference TRBV3 and TRBJ2-5): GPKVLQIPSHQIIDMGQMVTLNCDPVSNHLYFYWYKQILGQQMEFLVNFYNGKVMEKSKLFKDQFSVERPDGSYFTLKIQPTALEDSAVYFCASSPGLGGIDTQYFGPGTRLLVL.

This clone was observed a handful of times. Genes and germline are mouse. The CDR3 end falls 1 residue outside the read, so it is completed with the germline J gene. The chain is built from TRBV31 and TRBJ1-5, with D tentatively TRBD1 (5 bases). This CDR3 spans 15 amino acids. Germline lookup yields CDR1 GKSSPN and CDR2 SITVG. Trimming took 3 bases from V and 0 from J, leaving 12 bases between them. This CDR3 is CAWSQGPNNNQAPLF. CDR3 DNA, as far as it was read: TGTGCCTGGAGCCAGGGACCTAATAACAACCAGGCTCCGCTT.

Worth noting for this clone: Each gene name is a mouse one. The CDR3 DNA, read in part, is TGTGCCAGCAGCCCGGGACAGAACGAAAGATTATTT. It codes for CASSPGQNERLF. The entire CDR3 reads CASSPGQNERLFF. This sequence joins TRBV26 and TRBJ1-4; TRBD1 matches at 7 bases. The read terminates 1 residue ahead of where the CDR3 ends, so the germline J gene completes it. The germline V gene encodes CDR1 KGHPV and CDR2 FQNQEV (reference sequence). J lost 5 bases, V lost 6 bases, and 3 bases had no gene match. The CDR3 covers 13 residues.

As for this clone: Mouse germline and gene names are used. Coverage ceases 1 residue before the CDR3 finishes, and the germline J gene fills in the end. The chain employs TRBV5 and TRBJ2-3; 9 bases are shared with TRBD2. Germline V gives CDR1 LGHNA, CDR2 YNLKQL (reference sequence). CDR3 length equals 15 residues. Trimming took 3 bases from V and 1 from J; bases not matched to a gene: 2. Incomplete CDR3 DNA: TGTGCCAGCAGCCACTGGGGGGGAGGTGCAGAAACGCTGTAT. It codes for CASSHWGGGAETLY. The full CDR3 protein reads CASSHWGGGAETLYF.

A note on this clone: A single base is all that separates this from a far larger clone, so a read error is likely. The genes and germline here are from mouse. The CDR3 is cut off 1 residue early in the read; its end comes from the germline J gene. This sample includes further DNA sequences coding for the same CDR3. The chain is built from TRBV13-2 and TRBJ2-5; 11 bases are shared with TRBD2. CDR3 length: 15 residues. Looked up from germline, CDR1 is NNHNN and CDR2 is SYGAGS (reference sequence). CDR3 bases read: TGTGCCAGGGGTGACGACTGGGGGGGGCAAGACACCCAGTAC. This encodes CARGDDWGGQDTQY. The CDR3, in full, reads CARGDDWGGQDTQYF.

Of note for this clone: Gene names and germline match the mouse. The CDR3 end is not reached by the read, which stops 1 residue before it; the germline J gene fills it in. V usage is TRBV19 and J usage is TRBJ1-6; no reliable D call. TRBJ1-6 is marked as an open reading frame, function uncertain. The CDR3 totals 14 residues. Germline V CDR1 and CDR2: FNHDT, SITEND (reference sequence). Trimming left V 6 bases short and J 2 bases short, with 9 bases between. The CDR3 here is CASTNRPYNSPLYF. The CDR3 bases that were read are TGTGCCAGCACGAACCGGCCCTATAATTCGCCCCTCTAC.

This clone was detected only once. A single base separates this from a much larger clone, so it may be a read error. The germline and genes are mouse ones. The missing CDR3 end, 1 residue past where the read stops, is filled in from the germline J gene. The chain employs TRBV26 and TRBJ2-4; maybe TRBD2 (5 bases). CDR1 KGHPV and CDR2 FQNQEV come from the germline V gene (reference sequence). This CDR3 spans 13 amino acids. The CDR3 is CTSSLGNQNTLYF. The CDR3 bases that were read are TGTACCAGCAGTCTGGGCAATCAAAACACCTTGTAC.

As for this clone: The listed genes are named as in mouse. The CDR3 is cut off 1 residue early in the read; its end comes from the germline J gene. This chain uses TRBV23 with TRBJ2-3; the table's D call, TRBD2, has no DNA check behind it. CDR3 size: 16 residues. Germline V gene data show CDR1 as KGHTA and CDR2 as FQNQQP. This CDR3 reads CSSSQSRGARAETLYF. Partial CDR3 DNA: TGCTCCAGCAGTCAATCGCGGGGGGCGCGTGCAGAAACGCTGTAT. Looking up the rest from reference TRBV23 and TRBJ2-3 gives the full variable domain: DAAVTQKPRYLIKMKGQEAEMKCIPEKGHTAVFWYQQKQSKELKFLIYFQNQQPLDQIDMVKERFSAVCPSSSLCSLGIRTCEAEDSALYLCSSSQSRGARAETLYFGSGTRLTVL.

In this sample, this clone turned up a few times. The germline and genes are mouse ones. The read finishes 1 residue shy of the CDR3 end, and the germline J gene is used to complete it. The chain couples TRBV13-3 to TRBJ1-4; D not certain. This CDR3 is built from 13 residues. CDR1 and CDR2 (germline): NNHDY, SYVADS. Trimming removed 4 bases from V and 3 bases from J, with 7 bases in between. The sequenced part of the CDR3 DNA is TGTGCCAGCAGTAGGGATCCCAACGAAAGATTATTT. Residues: CASSRDPNERLF. The entire CDR3 protein reads CASSRDPNERLFF.

As for this clone: Genes here carry mouse names. The read falls 1 residue short of the CDR3 end, and the missing part is taken from the germline J gene. The J gene is TRBJ1-1, the V gene TRBV15, with TRBD1 as a possible D gene (5 bases). V was pared by 3 bases and J by 0 bases, with 8 bases between. Germline-derived CDR1 and CDR2 are SGHND and FRSKSL. The CDR3 extends over 14 amino acids. The CDR3 protein is CASSFRTPNTEVFF. The sequenced CDR3 bases are TGTGCCAGCAGTTTCCGGACACCAAACACAGAAGTCTTC.

About this clone itself: Each gene name is a mouse one. The read finishes 1 residue shy of the CDR3 end, and the germline J gene is used to complete it. V is TRBV13-2 and J is TRBJ2-3; 9 bases map to TRBD2. This CDR3 has 12 residues. J was trimmed by 7 bases and V by 5 bases; bases with no gene match: 2. Germline values: CDR1 NNHNN, CDR2 SYGAGS (reference sequence). The covered CDR3 bases are TGTGCCAGCGGCTGGGGGGGGAAAACGCTGTAT. This translates into CASGWGGKTLY. The whole CDR3 sequence is CASGWGGKTLYF.

Remarks on this clone: Genes and germline come from the mouse. Coverage ceases 1 residue before the CDR3 finishes, and the germline J gene fills in the end. The rearrangement uses TRBV12-2 and TRBJ1-4; D might be TRBD1 (6 bases). V was trimmed by 2 bases and J by 5 bases, leaving 11 bases between them. The CDR3 is made up of 14 amino acids. CDR1 SGHLS and CDR2 HYDKME come from the germline V gene. The CDR3 protein is CASSRRDTNERLFF. CDR3 DNA, as far as it was read: TGTGCCAGCTCTCGCCGGGACACTAACGAAAGATTATTT.

As regards this clone: Gene names and germline refer to mouse. The CDR3 sequence: CASSRDRGRRGGNSDYTF. The part of the CDR3 DNA that was read is TGTGCCAGCAGCCGGGACAGGGGGCGCCGAGGGGGAAACTCCGACTACACC. This rearrangement joins TRBV4 to TRBJ1-2; 12 nucleotides match TRBD1. From the germline J gene comes the end of the CDR3, since the read stops 1 residue before it. With 5 bases clipped from V and 1 base from J, the junction kept 11 bases outside the gene matches. Germline V CDR1 and CDR2: LGHDT, YNNKQL (reference sequence). The CDR3 contains 18 residues.